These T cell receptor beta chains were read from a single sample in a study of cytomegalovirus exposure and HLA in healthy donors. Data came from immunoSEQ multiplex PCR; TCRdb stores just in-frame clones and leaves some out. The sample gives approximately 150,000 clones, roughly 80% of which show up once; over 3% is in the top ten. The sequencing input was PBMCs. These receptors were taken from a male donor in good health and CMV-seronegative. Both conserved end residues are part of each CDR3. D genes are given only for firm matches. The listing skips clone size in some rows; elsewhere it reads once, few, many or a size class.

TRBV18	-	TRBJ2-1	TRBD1	CASSPPGQGTLSEQFF	TGTGCCAGCTCACCACCGGGACAGGGAACCCTAAGTGAGCAGTTCTTC
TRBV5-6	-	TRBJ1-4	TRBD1	CASTLIRGPNEKLFF	TGTGCCAGCACCCTAATCAGGGGGCCTAATGAAAAACTGTTTTTT
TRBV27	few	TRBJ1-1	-	CASSLNMNTEAFF	TGTGCCAGCAGTTTGAACATGAACACTGAAGCTTTCTTT
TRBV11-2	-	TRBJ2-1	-	CASSLTGQQFF	TGTGCCAGCAGCTTAACTGGGCAGCAGTTCTTC
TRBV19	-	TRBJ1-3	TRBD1	CASSEFGQGLSGNTIYF	TGTGCCAGTAGCGAATTCGGACAGGGGCTCTCTGGAAACACCATATATTTT
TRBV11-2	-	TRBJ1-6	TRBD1	CASSTGGTSPLHF	TGTGCCAGCAGTACAGGGGGAACCTCACCCCTCCACTTT
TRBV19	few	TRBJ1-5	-	CASSSVDSLNQPQHF	TGTGCCAGTAGTTCTGTGGACAGCCTCAATCAGCCCCAGCATTTT
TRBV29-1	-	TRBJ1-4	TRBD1	CSVSQGATNEKLFF	TGCAGCGTCTCACAGGGGGCAACTAATGAAAAACTGTTTTTT
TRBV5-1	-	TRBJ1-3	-	CASSLASASDSGNTIYF	TGCGCCAGCAGCCTAGCATCCGCTTCCGACTCTGGAAACACCATATATTTT
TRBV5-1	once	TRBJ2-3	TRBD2	CASKLLAGGTDTQYF	TGCGCCAGCAAACTACTAGCGGGGGGAACAGATACGCAGTATTTT
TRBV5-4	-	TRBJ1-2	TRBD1	CASSSSPGQGNYGYTF	TGTGCCAGCAGCTCCTCACCGGGACAGGGAAACTATGGCTACACCTTC
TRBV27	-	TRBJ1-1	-	CASSGLLGGAEAFF	TGTGCCAGCAGTGGCCTCCTGGGGGGGGCTGAAGCTTTCTTT
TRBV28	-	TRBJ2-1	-	CASSFQNSGSYNEQFF	TGTGCCAGCAGTTTCCAAAACAGCGGATCCTACAATGAGCAGTTCTTC
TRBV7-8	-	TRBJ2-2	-	CASSLDGAGELFF	TGTGCCAGCAGCTTAGACGGGGCCGGGGAGCTGTTTTTT
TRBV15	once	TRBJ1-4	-	CATSRDSTEGEKLFF	TGTGCCACCAGCAGAGACTCGACAGAAGGGGAAAAACTGTTTTTT
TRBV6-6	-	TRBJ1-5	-	CASSYFTGDNQPQHF	TGTGCCAGCAGTTACTTCACGGGGGACAATCAGCCCCAGCATTTT
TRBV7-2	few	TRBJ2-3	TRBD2	CASRKTSGRGIDTQYF	TGTGCCAGCAGAAAGACTAGCGGCAGGGGGATAGATACGCAGTATTTT
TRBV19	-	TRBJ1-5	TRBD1	CASSDPTGGYQPQHF	TGTGCCAGTAGTGACCCGACAGGGGGCTACCAGCCCCAGCATTTT
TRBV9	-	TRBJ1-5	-	CASSLDSWNQPQHF	TGTGCCAGCAGCTTAGACAGCTGGAATCAGCCCCAGCATTTT
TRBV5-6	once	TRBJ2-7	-	CASSLGDKQYF	TGTGCCAGCAGCTTGGGAGACAAACAGTACTTC
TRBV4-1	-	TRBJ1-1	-	CASSSNSGWAEAFF	TGCGCCAGCAGCTCGAACTCCGGGTGGGCTGAAGCTTTCTTT
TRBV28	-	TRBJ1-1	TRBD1	CASSGRTGRNTEAFF	TGTGCCAGCAGTGGGCGGACAGGGAGGAACACTGAAGCTTTCTTT
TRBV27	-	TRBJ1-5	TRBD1	CASSLWGNRGLSSRDQPQHF	TGTGCCAGCAGTTTATGGGGAAACAGGGGGCTGTCTTCACGGGATCAGCCCCAGCATTTT
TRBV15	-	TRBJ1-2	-	CATSRDPGISYGYTF	TGTGCCACCAGCAGAGATCCGGGAATTTCTTATGGCTACACCTTC
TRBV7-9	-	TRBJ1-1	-	CASSFSGAEAFF	TGTGCCAGCAGCTTCTCGGGGGCTGAAGCTTTCTTT
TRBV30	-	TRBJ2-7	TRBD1	CAWSLTGVIYEQYF	TGTGCCTGGAGTCTAACAGGGGTCATTTACGAGCAGTACTTC
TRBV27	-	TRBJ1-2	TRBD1	CASSLGQVGTGSGYTF	TGTGCCAGCAGTTTAGGACAGGTTGGGACTGGCTCGGGCTACACCTTC
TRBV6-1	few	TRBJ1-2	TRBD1	CASSVGQGVHGGGYTF	TGTGCCAGCAGTGTGGGACAGGGGGTGCATGGGGGTGGCTACACCTTC
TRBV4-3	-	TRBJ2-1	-	CASSQGGGYNEQFF	TGCGCCAGCAGCCAAGGGGGAGGCTACAATGAGCAGTTCTTC
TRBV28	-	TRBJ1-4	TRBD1	CASREAGGATNEKLFF	TGTGCCAGCAGAGAAGCAGGGGGCGCAACTAATGAAAAACTGTTTTTT
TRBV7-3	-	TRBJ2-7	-	CASSLNRVSEQYF	TGTGCCAGCAGCTTAAACAGGGTCTCCGAGCAGTACTTC
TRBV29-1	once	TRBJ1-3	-	CSVSEGTGNTIYF	TGCAGCGTTTCGGAGGGAACTGGAAACACCATATATTTT
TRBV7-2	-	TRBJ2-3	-	CASSLDLPSTDTQYF	TGTGCCAGCAGCTTAGATCTCCCTAGCACAGATACGCAGTATTTT
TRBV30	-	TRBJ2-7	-	CAWSVGRGFYEQYF	TGTGCCTGGAGTGTAGGCAGGGGATTCTACGAGCAGTACTTC
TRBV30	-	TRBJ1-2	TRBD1	CAWDRGRGGYTF	TGTGCCTGGGACAGGGGGCGAGGTGGCTACACCTTC
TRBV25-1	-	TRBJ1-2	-	CASSRGSDYGYTF	TGTGCCAGCAGCCGGGGGTCGGACTATGGCTACACCTTC
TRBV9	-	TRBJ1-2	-	CASSGAPGGSAYGYTF	TGTGCCAGCAGCGGGGCCCCAGGAGGTAGTGCCTATGGCTACACCTTC
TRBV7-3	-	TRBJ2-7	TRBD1	CASSTTGTGGYEQYF	TGTGCCAGCAGCACGACCGGGACAGGGGGCTACGAGCAGTACTTC
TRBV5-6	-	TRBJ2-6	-	CASSLTGLFGANVLTF	TGTGCCAGCAGCTTGACAGGGTTGTTTGGGGCCAACGTCCTGACTTTC
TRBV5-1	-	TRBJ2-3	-	CASSLDISGTDTQYF	TGCGCCAGCAGCCTCGACATTTCTGGCACAGATACGCAGTATTTT
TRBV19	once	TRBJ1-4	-	CASSTWDISNEKLFF	TGTGCCAGTAGTACATGGGACATCTCTAATGAAAAACTGTTTTTT
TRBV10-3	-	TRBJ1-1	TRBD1	CAISRGQGVNTEAFF	TGTGCCATCAGCCGAGGACAGGGGGTGAACACTGAAGCTTTCTTT
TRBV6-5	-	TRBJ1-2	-	CASSYSQGSGYTF	TGTGCCAGCAGTTACTCACAGGGCTCTGGCTACACCTTC